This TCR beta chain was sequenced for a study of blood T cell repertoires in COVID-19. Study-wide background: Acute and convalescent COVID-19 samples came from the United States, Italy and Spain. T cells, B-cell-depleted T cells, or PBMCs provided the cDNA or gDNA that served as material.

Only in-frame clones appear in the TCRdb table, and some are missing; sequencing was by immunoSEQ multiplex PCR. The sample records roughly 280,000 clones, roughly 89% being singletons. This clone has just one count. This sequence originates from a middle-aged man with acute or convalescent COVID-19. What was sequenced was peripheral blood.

The CDR3 protein is CASSWIAGANEQFF. The CDR3 DNA reads as TGTGCCAGCAGTTGGATAGCGGGAGCTAATGAGCAGTTCTTC. This chain uses TRBV27 with TRBJ2-1; TRBD2 matches at 9 bases. The CDR3 loop spans 14 amino acids. Trimming cost V 4 bases and J 7 bases; bases outside gene matches: 5. Germline V gene lookup returns CDR1 MNHEY and CDR2 SMNVEV (reference sequence).